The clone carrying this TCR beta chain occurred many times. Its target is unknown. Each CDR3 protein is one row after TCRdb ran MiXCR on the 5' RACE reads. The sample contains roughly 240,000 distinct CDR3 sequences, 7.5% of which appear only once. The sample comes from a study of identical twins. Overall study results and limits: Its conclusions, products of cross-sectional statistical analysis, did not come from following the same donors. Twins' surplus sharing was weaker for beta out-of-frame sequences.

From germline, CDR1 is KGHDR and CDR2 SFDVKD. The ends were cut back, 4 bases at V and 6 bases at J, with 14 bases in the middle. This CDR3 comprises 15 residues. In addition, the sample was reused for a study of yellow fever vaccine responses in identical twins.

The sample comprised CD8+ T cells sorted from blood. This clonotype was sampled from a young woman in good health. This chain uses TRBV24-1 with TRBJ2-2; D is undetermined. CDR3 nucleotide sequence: TGTGCCACCAGTGACAAAGTGACGGATGCCGGGGAGCTGTTTTTT. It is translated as CATSDKVTDAGELFF.